This entry features one TCR beta chain sequence. It has no known antigen specificity. No much larger clonotype is one base removed from it; base qualities were not supplied. Other DNA sequences in the sample encode the same CDR3. TCR CDR3 regions were amplified from genomic DNA by multiplex PCR using the deep immunoSEQ assay. Extracted genomic DNA from each cell subset was spread evenly across all wells of several immunoSEQ 96-well plates, with each plate serving as a replicate. Each replicate PCR for sorted subsets received about 210 ng genomic DNA, equal to some 32,000 T cell genomes. The purified libraries were quantified using a Qubit 3.0 fluorometer, sized with a Bioanalyzer 2100, and then quantified again using the KAPA Library Quantification kit. Each immunoSEQ 96-well plate was sequenced on its own single-read 150-cycle Illumina NextSeq 550 flow cell. In the authors' own workflow: Because only junctional sequences without quality scores were contained in the immunoSEQ output, filtering matching that applied to full-length reads could not be performed. Sequences were annotated with PyIR, a Python wrapper for IgBLAST v1.9, using IMGT germline references to assign V/J genes and CDR3. Reads were filtered out if the reads had weak V/J assignments (E-value above 1e-6), no CDR3, stop codons, out-of-frame junctions, or ambiguous translated residues. V3J clonotypes were defined as sequences sharing an identical inferred V gene, J gene, and CDR3 amino acid sequence. Percentage overlap between repertoires was computed as shared unique clonotypes divided by the size of the smaller repertoire. Repertoire richness was assessed with RTK rarefaction, the Chao1 estimator, and Recon v2.1 estimates of unobserved clonotypes. OLGA was used to compute generation probabilities for all TCRbeta clonotypes that the gDNA method yielded from a few donors. TCRdb mirrors the immuneACCESS table, restricted to in-frame sequences. Some clones are absent from its copies; in checked studies, under half trace to an unresolved V gene, and the reason for the others is unknown. V, J and clone size derive from that table, while D and trimming were established from the DNA sequence. Within this sample are under 600,000 clones, with approximately 97% of them counted one time only. Clones ranked in the top ten supply 0.045% to 0.06% of the sample.

The sample is drawn from a study of shared clonotypes between healthy human individuals (TCRdb year 2020). Turning to the overall study: The cohort comprised a couple of women and a few men aged 18 to 49 years. For each donor, CD4 naive and CD4 memory were each given three plates, CD8 naive was given two plates, and CD8 memory was given one plate. To estimate repertoire size and how much clonotype sharing occurs between individuals, the study deeply sequenced the blood TCR repertoires of five healthy adults. To increase sequencing depth and limit assay-specific biases, TCR repertoire library preparation and sequencing were carried out by different laboratories using diverse techniques. Per donor, leukapheresis produced somewhere between about 0.94 and 9.5 billion PBMCs. The paper's findings and limits, for the study overall: Compared with non-shared clonotypes, the clonotypes found in all four sorted-subset donors had higher generation probabilities. Sharing across several donors was observed for around 4.8% of naive CD4, over 3% of naive CD8, over 2% of memory CD4, and less than 0.45% of memory CD8 clonotypes. Sampling was limited to blood, and TCR repertoires in tissue likely differ from TCR repertoires in blood. Pairwise subsampling indicated that sequencing depth was expected to affect the degree of clonotype sharing among donors. Rarefaction of sorted-subset datasets indicated incomplete sequencing despite the large sequencing depth. Because the study included only a small number of donors, the genetic and exposure-history diversity represented was limited. Naive subsets generally had larger estimated clonotype richness than memory subsets.

The donors were healthy, HIV-negative adults with no recently reported acute infections or vaccinations. Every donor was a Caucasian adult residing in Nashville, Tennessee, USA. CD4+ T cells were enriched through magnetic negative selection, after which naive cells were positively selected on CD45RA and the remaining negative fraction served as the memory subset. After blood collection by leukapheresis, PBMCs were isolated using Ficoll-Histopaque density gradient centrifugation and then cryopreserved in the vapor phase of liquid nitrogen. Purity and quantity of every magnetically sorted T cell population were checked by analytical flow cytometry. Genomic DNA was isolated from every sorted fraction and measured by UV absorbance on a Nanodrop 2000c. CDR1 and CDR2 were assigned from the germline V gene as SQVTM and ANQGSEA. At the junction V is shortened by 7 bases and J by 4 bases; bases outside the gene matches: 3. The CDR3 goes from the cysteine to the phenylalanine over 12 residues. The retained sequence is limited to the CDR3, 36 bases, with the frame set at the first base.

Sequencing input: naive CD4+ T cells sorted from blood. Explained via the paper, the cell subset or site label denotes: CD45RA+ positively selected. The chain is assembled from TRBV29-1 and TRBJ1-1; TRBD1 lines up with 10 middle nucleotides. The receptor was isolated from a woman aged 25-40 years in good health. CDR3 protein: CSAGQGGTEAFF. The nucleotide sequence reads as follows: TGCAGCGCCGGACAGGGGGGCACTGAAGCTTTCTTT.